This T cell receptor beta chain was sequenced for a study of identical twins (dated by TCRdb to 2015 to 2016). Study-wide context: The study deep-sequenced TCR alpha and beta repertoires from monozygotic twins, unrelated adults of various ages and cord blood to test whether fetal clonotypes persist. To rule out contamination, replicate twin experiments were performed at different times with different library preparation protocols.

Summary of the overall study and its limitations: Invariant T cells such as MAIT and iNKT could partly confound zero-insertion analyses, though diverse VJ usage argued against this for most clonotypes. Compared with coincidental sharing between unrelated individuals, an excess of low generation-probability sequences was observed among out-of-frame TCR alpha sequences shared between twins. A weaker excess of twin sharing was found in beta out-of-frame sequences because the signal-to-noise ratio was lowered by fewer shared sequences. Abundant cord blood beta clonotypes carried fewer insertions; young adult naive repertoires showed a weaker similar trend, while memory repertoires showed none. Because the same donors could not be followed over many years, conclusions were based on cross-sectional statistical analysis. Recombination models systematically underestimated out-of-frame TCR alpha sharing in monozygotic twins but agreed with sharing between unrelated individuals.

Library preparation employed 5' RACE. The reads were generated on an Illumina HiSeq 2000. Template switching introduced a universal primer binding site; the final cDNA contained a unique molecular identifier, enabling accurate counting of TCR cDNA molecules. First-strand cDNA for TCR alpha and beta chains was synthesized from specific primers in the conserved constant-segment region. To control for contamination, every cDNA library carried two barcodes: a SMART-Mk sample barcode plus Illumina barcodes. TruSeq adapter sequences and Illumina sample barcodes were added in two successive PCR steps. Sequencing of the TCR alpha and beta cDNA libraries was done on the Illumina HiSeq platform using custom primers. The original methods were these. Unique molecular identifiers were extracted from raw reads with MiGEC, and CDR3 positions were determined with MiXCR. For each individual, recombination models were inferred using an EM algorithm with the repgenHMM and IGoR tools. The tcR package in R was used for shared clonotype analysis, with sharing normalized by the product of cloneset sizes. Out-of-frame nonproductive sequences were analyzed to study raw recombination free of thymic and clonal selection effects. TCRdb's own reprocessing of the public reads used fastp at Q25 and MiXCR and kept productive beta chains. Rows are unified per CDR3 protein, each entry keeping the most common DNA and genes. These V and J calls rely on TCRdb rather than the paper's analysis. A total of 500,000 to 600,000 distinct CDR3 sequences appear in this sample, around 20% of them only once. Together, the top ten hold roughly 0.91% of the sample.

Trimming removed 3 bases from V and 0 bases from J; the gene matches leave 11 bases unexplained. Looking up the germline V gene yields CDR1 SQVTM and CDR2 ANQGSEA. The CDR3 spans 18 residues, from the cysteine through the phenylalanine. Just the 54-base CDR3 DNA is kept, in frame starting at base 1. Only healthy Caucasian donors were included. Three pairs of female monozygotic twins, all aged roughly 18 to 29 years, were included in the twin cohort. Positive isolation kits from Invitrogen were used to isolate the CD4+ and CD8+ T cell populations. This clonotype was picked up many times. The clone's antigen remains unknown. No clone much larger than this one lies a single base away; base qualities are absent. The same data also went into a second study, on T cells expressing NK-cell markers. As described in the second report: In sorted CD3+CD56+NKG2C+, CD3+CD56+NKG2C- and CD3+CD56-NKG2C+ T-cell subsets from several donors, TCR beta-chain repertoires were profiled. Among the eight sequenced donors, only one was HCMV-seronegative, while the other seven were HCMV-seropositive. In several experiments an anti-gammadeltaTCR antibody was added to restrict sorting to alphabetaTCR-expressing T cells. In six donors, the dominant CD3+CD56+NKG2C+ clonotypes were found to rank among the top 10 CD8+ clonotypes and to make up about 1.0-8% of CD8+ T cells. Those dominant clonotypes were again the most abundant among CD3+CD56-NKG2C+ cells in a few donors, at roughly 28.3-65%. Whether the expanded NKG2C-expressing T cell clones were specific for HCMV antigens was left unclear. All eight donors whose samples were sequenced were randomly selected healthy volunteers, three of them men and five women. HCMV-specific IgG was detected in serum with a commercial ELISA kit to determine HCMV serostatus. MIGEC was used to demultiplex reads and group the reads by UMI, and MiTCR was used to assemble and quantify clonotypes. To exclude erroneous sequences, any TCR cDNA sequence not supported by at least two reads was discarded. Downstream repertoire analysis used the tcR package, and clonotypes were matched across fractions by CDR3 nucleotide sequence plus V segment. VDJmatch was used to annotate antigen specificity against VDJdb, with one amino acid substitution in CDR3 permitted.

The rearranged segments are TRBV29-1 and TRBJ2-3, with 11 bases aligning to TRBD1. Sequenced sample: CD4+ T cells sorted from blood. The TCR originated in a woman between 18 and 29 years old in good health. Read as DNA, the sequence is TGCAGCGTTGAGAGGGTTGGGACAGGGGGACCTAGCACAGATACGCAGTATTTT. Translated, this is CSVERVGTGGPSTDTQYF.